The clone carrying this TCR beta chain was seen once. Its antigen remains unknown. The data originate from a study of cytomegalovirus exposure and HLA in healthy donors. On the study more broadly: A prior analysis found roughly 110 million unique TCR beta sequences from 150 million to 200 million T cells. General study findings and limits: Diagnosis of cytomegalovirus status made by the classifier reportedly showed high specificity and sensitivity.

The PCR ran on 60 Vbeta and 13 Jbeta primers. Using immunoSEQ multiplex PCR, the repertoire was profiled, and TCRdb retains in-frame clones only, with some absent. The sample includes 100,000 or so clones, 65% to 85% of them seen just once. Germline V gene data show CDR1 as KGHSH and CDR2 as LQKENI. The CDR3 spans 12 residues. The receptor was isolated from a man between 18 and 29 years old in good health and CMV-seronegative. The sequencing sample was made of PBMCs. The genes are TRBV18 and TRBJ2-5; tentative D call: TRBD2 (5 bases). The J call could be wrong; TRBJ2-7 is a better fit for the DNA end. For the CDR3, the DNA is TGTGCCAGCTCACCCGAGGGCTACGAGCAGTACTTC. It yields the protein CASSPEGYEQYF.